What follows is one T cell receptor beta chain and its context. Its antigen is not known. The data derive from a study of post-analysis software for immune sequencing data. General study results and limits: With TRBV5-6, TRBV5-1 and TRBV20-1 included, about five TRBV segments were more frequent in patients than in controls. Significantly lower normalized Chao1 diversity was found in patients with multiple sclerosis relative to controls.

Each TCR beta cDNA library carried unique molecular identifiers. In TCRdb, the PCR reads were re-called with MiXCR into one record per CDR3 protein. Of roughly 540,000 distinct CDR3 sequences listed, less than 40% are singletons. Per germline, CDR1 DFQATT and CDR2 SNEGSKA (reference sequence). Trimming shortened V by 3 bases and J by 5 bases, and 16 bases separated the two germline ends. CDR3 length equals 14 residues. The source of this sequence is a girl younger than 18 with multiple sclerosis. The specimen was blood. J is TRBJ2-5 and V is TRBV20-1; TRBD2 is a possible D gene (5 bases). The CDR3 protein is CSARGAGLRETQYF. For the CDR3, the DNA is TGCAGTGCTAGGGGAGCTGGGTTGCGGGAGACCCAGTACTTC.